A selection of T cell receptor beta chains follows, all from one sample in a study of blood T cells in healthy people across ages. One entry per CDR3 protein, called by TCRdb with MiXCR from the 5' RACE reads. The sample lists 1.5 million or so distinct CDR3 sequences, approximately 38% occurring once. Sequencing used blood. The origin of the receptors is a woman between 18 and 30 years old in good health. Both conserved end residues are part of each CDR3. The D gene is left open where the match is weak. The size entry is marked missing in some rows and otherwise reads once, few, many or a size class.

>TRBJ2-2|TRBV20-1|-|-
CSAKDSMNTGELFF
TGCAGTGCAAAGGACTCCATGAACACCGGGGAGCTGTTTTTT
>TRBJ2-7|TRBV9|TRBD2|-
CASSVRPAGGEQYF
TGTGCCAGCAGCGTTCGGCCAGCGGGAGGCGAGCAGTACTTC
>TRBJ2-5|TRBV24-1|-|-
CATSDLATDPYF
TGTGCCACCAGTGATTTAGCGACAGATCCGTACTTC
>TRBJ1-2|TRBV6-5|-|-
CASREQLYGYTF
TGTGCCAGCAGGGAACAACTCTATGGCTACACCTTC
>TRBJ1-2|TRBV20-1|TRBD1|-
CSAREPGQGGGRGYTF
TGCAGTGCTAGAGAGCCGGGACAGGGGGGCGGCCGGGGCTACACCTTC
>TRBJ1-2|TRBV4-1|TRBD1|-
CASSQPPTGANYGYTF
TGCGCCAGCAGCCAACCTCCGACAGGGGCGAACTATGGCTACACCTTC
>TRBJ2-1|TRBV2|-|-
CASSPRFNEQFF
TGTGCCAGCAGCCCAAGGTTCAATGAGCAGTTCTTC
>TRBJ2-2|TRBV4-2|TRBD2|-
CASSLQAGGPTGELFF
TGTGCCAGCAGCCTCCAAGCGGGGGGGCCTACCGGGGAGCTGTTTTTT
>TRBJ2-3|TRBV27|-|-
CASSWRGPDTQYF
TGTGCCAGCAGTTGGAGGGGGCCAGATACGCAGTATTTT
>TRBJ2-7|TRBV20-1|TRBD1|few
CSARDIQGPYYEQYF
TGCAGTGCTAGGGATATACAGGGGCCATATTACGAGCAGTACTTC
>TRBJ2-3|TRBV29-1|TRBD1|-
CSVERVTGGTDTQYF
TGCAGCGTTGAAAGAGTGACAGGGGGCACAGATACGCAGTATTTT
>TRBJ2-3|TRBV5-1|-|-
CASSRVGTRGDTQYF
TGCGCCAGCAGTCGAGTCGGGACCCGGGGAGATACGCAGTATTTT
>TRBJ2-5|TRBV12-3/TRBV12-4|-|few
CASSPRDEWGETQYF
TGTGCCAGCAGTCCCCGTGATGAGTGGGGAGAGACCCAGTACTTC
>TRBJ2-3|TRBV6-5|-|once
CASSYSRWSTDTQYF
TGTGCCAGCAGTTACTCGCGATGGAGCACAGATACGCAGTATTTT
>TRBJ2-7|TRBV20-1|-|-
CSARGSGDAEQYF
TGCAGTGCTAGAGGTTCGGGGGATGCCGAGCAGTACTTC
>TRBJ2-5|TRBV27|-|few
CASSPRATVDVQETQYF
TGTGCCAGCAGTCCCCGCGCTACCGTGGATGTACAAGAGACCCAGTACTTC
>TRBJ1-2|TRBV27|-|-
CASSPYTNYGYTF
TGTGCCAGCAGTCCGTATACTAACTATGGCTACACCTTC
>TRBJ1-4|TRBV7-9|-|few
CASSYPRWTAEKLFF
TGTGCCAGCAGCTACCCAAGGTGGACAGCAGAAAAACTGTTTTTT
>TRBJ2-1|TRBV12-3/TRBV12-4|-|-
CAGSPNPNEQFF
TGTGCCGGCAGCCCGAATCCCAATGAGCAGTTCTTC
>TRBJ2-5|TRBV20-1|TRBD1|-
CSASTGGIETQYF
TGCAGTGCTTCAACAGGGGGCATTGAGACCCAGTACTTC
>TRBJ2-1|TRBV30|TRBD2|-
CARGLAGGEQFF
TGTGCCCGTGGACTAGCGGGAGGCGAGCAGTTCTTC
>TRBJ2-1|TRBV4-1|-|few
CASSQDPIAYEQFF
TGCGCCAGCAGCCAAGATCCCATAGCTTATGAGCAGTTCTTC
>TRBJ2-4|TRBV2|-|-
CASRRGEEGAKNIQYF
TGTGCCAGCAGGAGGGGGGAAGAGGGAGCCAAAAACATTCAGTACTTC
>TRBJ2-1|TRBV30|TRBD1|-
CAWSTGGHTGAQFF
TGTGCCTGGAGTACGGGCGGACACACAGGGGCCCAGTTCTTC
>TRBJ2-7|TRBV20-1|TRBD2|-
CSAPGTSGITYEQYF
TGCAGTGCTCCCGGGACTAGCGGGATAACCTACGAGCAGTACTTC
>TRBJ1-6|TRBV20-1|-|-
CSARGVLNSPLHF
TGCAGTGCTAGGGGGGTTTTAAATTCACCCCTCCACTTT
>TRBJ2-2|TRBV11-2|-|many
CASSVGNTGELFF
TGTGCCAGCAGCGTGGGAAACACCGGGGAGCTGTTTTTT
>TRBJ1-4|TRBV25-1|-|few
CASSEGLGGRDEKLFF
TGTGCCAGCAGTGAAGGACTAGGGGGGAGGGATGAAAAACTGTTTTTT
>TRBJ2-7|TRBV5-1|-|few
CASSSTVAEQYF
TGCGCCAGCAGCTCAACAGTCGCCGAGCAGTACTTC
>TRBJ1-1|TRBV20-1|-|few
CSAKGGGDRAFF
TGCAGTGCAAAAGGAGGGGGTGATAGAGCTTTCTTT
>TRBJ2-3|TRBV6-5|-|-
CASSSGAGAARSTDTQYF
TGTGCCAGCAGTTCCGGGGCCGGTGCAGCGCGTAGCACAGATACGCAGTATTTT
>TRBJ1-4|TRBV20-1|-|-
CSARDQGRGGEKLFF
TGCAGTGCTAGAGATCAAGGCAGGGGTGGAGAAAAACTGTTTTTT
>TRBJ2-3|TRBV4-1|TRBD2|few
CASSQETSLGLAGGRVWADTQYF
TGCGCCAGCAGCCAAGAGACATCCTTGGGACTAGCGGGAGGGAGAGTGTGGGCAGATACGCAGTATTTT
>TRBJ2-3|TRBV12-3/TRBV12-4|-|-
CASSSTKGNTQYF
TGTGCCAGCAGTTCAACCAAGGGTAATACGCAGTATTTT
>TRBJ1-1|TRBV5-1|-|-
CASSGGAPMNTEAFF
TGCGCCAGCAGCGGCGGGGCCCCCATGAACACTGAAGCTTTCTTT
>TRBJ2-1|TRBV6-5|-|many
CASSYSEYNEQFF
TGTGCCAGCAGTTACTCGGAATACAATGAGCAGTTCTTC
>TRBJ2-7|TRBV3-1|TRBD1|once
CASSQQASGQGNYEQYF
TGTGCCAGCAGCCAACAAGCGTCGGGACAGGGTAACTACGAGCAGTACTTC
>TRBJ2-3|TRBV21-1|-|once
CARATSGSLDTQYF
TGTGCCAGGGCGACTAGCGGGAGTTTGGATACGCAGTATTTT
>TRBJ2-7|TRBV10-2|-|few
CASSDFGPNEQYF
TGCGCCAGCAGTGACTTTGGCCCCAACGAGCAGTACTTC
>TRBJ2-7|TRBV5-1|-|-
CASSHGTWAYNEQYF
TGCGCCAGCAGCCACGGGACTTGGGCTTACAATGAGCAGTACTTC
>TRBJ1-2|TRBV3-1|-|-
CASSHNNGYTF
TGTGCCAGCAGCCACAATAATGGCTACACCTTC
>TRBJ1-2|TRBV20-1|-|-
CSARGAGVGYGYTF
TGCAGTGCTAGAGGGGCAGGGGTCGGCTATGGCTACACCTTC
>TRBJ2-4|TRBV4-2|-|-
CASSQDWGGQLYF
TGTGCCAGCAGCCAAGATTGGGGGGGACAGTTGTACTTC
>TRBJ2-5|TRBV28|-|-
CASRPSAGIEQYF
TGTGCCAGCAGACCTTCCGCAGGGATTGAGCAGTACTTC
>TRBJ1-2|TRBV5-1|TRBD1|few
CASSLSPIPGGLGYTF
TGCGCCAGCAGCCTGTCCCCAATCCCAGGGGGGCTTGGCTACACCTTC
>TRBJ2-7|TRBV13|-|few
CASSSAGTISYEQYF
TGTGCCAGCAGCTCCGCCGGGACCATCTCCTACGAGCAGTACTTC
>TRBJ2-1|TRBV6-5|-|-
CASSYSGSGVWDEQFF
TGTGCCAGCAGTTATTCAGGGAGTGGGGTATGGGATGAGCAGTTCTTC
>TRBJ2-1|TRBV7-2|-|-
CASSLESNPYNEQFF
TGTGCCAGCAGCTTAGAGAGTAACCCCTACAATGAGCAGTTCTTC